The subject of this entry is one T cell receptor beta chain. As yet, its antigen is unknown. The germline V gene has CDR1 MNHEY and CDR2 SVGAGI. The CDR3 covers 15 residues. The ends were cut back, 4 bases at V and 0 bases at J, with 13 bases in the middle. These data originate in a study of shared clonotypes between healthy human individuals. Study results and caveats: Naive CD4 clonotypes were shared across a handful of donors at 4.5% to 6.5%. Limited genetic and exposure-history diversity came from having few donors.

Sequenced by immunoSEQ multiplex PCR; TCRdb stores in-frame clones only, minus some. The data contain 1 million to 1.2 million clones, roughly 80% of them singletons. The sample comprised memory CD4+ T cells from PBMCs. Sample subset: CD45RA-negative fraction. The TCR was taken from a man aged 18 to 35 in good health. Some clones in this sample may be carry-over from other donors' samples. V usage is TRBV6-5 and J usage is TRBJ2-7; a possible D gene is TRBD2 (5 bases). CDR3 residues: CASSSPGISSYEQYF. DNA of the CDR3: TGTGCCAGCAGTTCCCCCGGGATAAGCTCCTACGAGCAGTACTTC.